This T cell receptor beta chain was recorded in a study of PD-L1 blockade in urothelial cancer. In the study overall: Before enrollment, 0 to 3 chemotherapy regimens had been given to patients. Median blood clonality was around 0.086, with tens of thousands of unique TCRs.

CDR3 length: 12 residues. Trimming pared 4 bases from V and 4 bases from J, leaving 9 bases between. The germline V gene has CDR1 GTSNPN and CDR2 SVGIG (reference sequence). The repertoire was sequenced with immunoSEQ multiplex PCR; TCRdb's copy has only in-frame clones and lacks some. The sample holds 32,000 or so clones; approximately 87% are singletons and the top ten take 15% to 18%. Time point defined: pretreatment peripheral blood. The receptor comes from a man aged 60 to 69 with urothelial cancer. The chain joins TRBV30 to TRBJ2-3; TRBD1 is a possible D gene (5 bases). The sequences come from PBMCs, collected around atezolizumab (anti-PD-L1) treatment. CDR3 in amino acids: CAWTQGADTQYF. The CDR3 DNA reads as TGTGCCTGGACCCAAGGGGCAGATACGCAGTATTTT. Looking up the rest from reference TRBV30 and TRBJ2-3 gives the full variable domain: SQTIHQWPATLVQPVGSPLSLECTVEGTSNPNLYWYRQAAGRGLQLLFYSVGIGQISSEVPQNLSASRPQDRQFILSSKKLLLSDSGFYLCAWTQGADTQYFGPGTRLTVL.